This T cell receptor (beta chain) originates from a study of graft-versus-host responses after intestinal transplantation. Across the study: Isolated intestinal, liver-intestinal, or multivisceral transplants were what recipients had. All recipients were given anti-thymocyte globulin induction, and tacrolimus and steroids were then administered for about three years.

The CDR3 length is 14 residues. Using immunoSEQ multiplex PCR, the repertoire was profiled, and TCRdb retains in-frame clones only, with some absent. This sample has some 86,000 clones, with roughly 90% found just once. Of note for this clone: Its matching antigen is unknown.

Regarding the study as a whole: The study associated peak circulating GvH clone levels with early post-transplant HvG declines. Recipient marrow contained GvH clones, some of which appeared first in ileum or blood.

The specimen was unstimulated CD4+ T cells sorted from spleen or lymph node cells, collected before transplant. The chain carries TRBV21-1 and TRBJ1-1; TRBD1 is the table's D call, not checked against the DNA. TRBV21-1 is a recognized pseudogene. The TCR was taken from a human donor who was the organ donor for an intestinal transplant. The CDR3 sequence is CASSDQTDHTEAFF. CDR3 coding DNA: TGTGCCAGCAGCGACCAGACAGACCACACTGAAGCTTTCTTT.